The TCR beta chain described here comes from a study of OX40 agonist ivuxolimab in advanced cancers. Regarding the study as a whole: The investigators did not determine what antigen specificity the expanded peripheral T cells had.

Clones were sequenced by immunoSEQ multiplex PCR, and TCRdb holds only the in-frame ones, with some missing. The sample contains about 46,000 clones, approximately 86% of which appear only once. Worth noting for this clone: Antigen specificity is unknown.

The receptor comes from an adult with an advanced solid tumor such as melanoma, head and neck, liver or kidney cancer. The specimen was CD4+ or CD8+ T cells sorted from blood, collected in a trial of the OX40 agonist ivuxolimab.

CDR3: CASSQRSNRGGYTF. Here the CDR3 DNA reads TGCGCCAGCAGCCAACGGTCCAACAGGGGCGGCTACACCTTC. This sequence joins TRBV4-1 and TRBJ1-2; 7 positions match TRBD1. V trimming: 2 bases; J trimming: 8 bases; junction bases outside the gene matches: 8. CDR1 MGHRA and CDR2 YSYEKL come from the germline V gene. This CDR3 is 14 amino acids long.